A single sample is the source of the 31 T cell receptor beta chains below, sequenced in a study of cytomegalovirus exposure and HLA in healthy donors. PCR used 60 Vbeta primers and 13 Jbeta primers. The protocol was immunoSEQ multiplex PCR, while the TCRdb copy is restricted to in-frame clones and leaves out a portion. The sample carries under 150,000 clones, roughly 70% recorded once. Sequencing was performed on PBMCs. These TCRs come from a man aged 25 to 45 in good health and CMV-seronegative.

The chain carries TRBV6-5 and TRBJ2-5; the D gene is possibly TRBD2 (5 bases). The length of the CDR3 is 13 residues. V gave up 5 bases and J gave up 5 bases, with 12 bases separating them. Germline assignment: CDR1 MNHEY and CDR2 SVGAGI. This chain's CDR3 is CASSARGWETQYF. The CDR3 DNA follows: TGTGCCAGCAGTGCCCGGGGTTGGGAGACCCAGTACTTC.

This chain joins TRBV5-4 and TRBJ2-5, with TRBD1 identical over 7 bases. Losses at the gene ends were 0 bases for V and 2 bases for J; bases not matched to a gene: 1. The CDR3 is made up of 14 amino acids. Germline V gives CDR1 SGHNT, CDR2 YYREEE (reference sequence). The CDR3 nucleotides are TGTGCCAGCAGCTTGGGCAGGGGGCAAGAGACCCAGTACTTC. This codes for CASSLGRGQETQYF.

The chain's CDR3 is CASSYSGTSGETQYF. CDR3 nucleotides: TGTGCCAGCAGTTACTCCGGGACTAGCGGAGAGACCCAGTACTTC. The genes are TRBV6-6 and TRBJ2-5, with TRBD2 matching over 11 bases. This CDR3 contains 15 residues. The trim removed 0 bases at V and 4 bases at J, leaving 1 base unmatched. Germline loops: CDR1 MNHNY, CDR2 SVGAGI (reference sequence).

The V call is TRBV5-1, the J call TRBJ2-3; D gene unclear. V was shortened by 0 bases and J by 1 base, with 9 bases between the two germline ends. Germline CDR1 and CDR2: SGHRS and YFSETQ. The CDR3 extends over 15 amino acids. Here the CDR3 DNA reads TGCGCCAGCAGCTTGGTCAGATTTCGCACAGATACGCAGTATTTT. Translating it yields CASSLVRFRTDTQYF.

The chain joins TRBV5-1 to TRBJ2-1, with a possible D match to TRBD1 (5 bases). Trimming left V 6 bases short and J 8 bases short, with 15 bases between. The germline V gene encodes CDR1 SGHRS and CDR2 YFSETQ. The CDR3 runs 13 residues. CDR3 nucleotide sequence: TGCGCCAGCACAGCCCCAGGACATTATGAGCAGTTCTTC. The encoded protein is CASTAPGHYEQFF.

V is TRBV6-1 and J is TRBJ2-1; 7 bases match TRBD2. Germline lookup yields CDR1 MNHNS and CDR2 SASEGT. With 3 bases clipped from V and 4 bases from J, the junction kept 6 bases outside the gene matches. The CDR3 has 15 amino acids. The chain's CDR3 is CASSESLADYNEQFF. The CDR3 DNA reads TGTGCCAGCAGTGAGTCGCTAGCGGATTACAATGAGCAGTTCTTC.

This clone turned up a few times. The chain is built from TRBV20-1 and TRBJ2-5; D may be TRBD1 (5 bases). Germline CDR1 is DFQATT and CDR2 is SNEGSKA (reference sequence). V was trimmed by 4 bases and J by 5 bases, leaving 5 bases between them. The CDR3 runs to 10 residues. CDR3 coding DNA: TGCAGTGCTAAGGGGGAGACCCAGTACTTC. The encoded protein is CSAKGETQYF.

The chain links TRBV7-2 to TRBJ1-6, with TRBD1 as a possible D gene (5 bases). From germline, CDR1 is SGHTA and CDR2 FQGNSA. V was cut by 5 bases and J by 7 bases, with 9 bases left in between. The CDR3 length is 13 residues. CDR3 nucleotides: TGTGCCAGCAGCACCAGACAGAATTCACCCCTCCACTTT. Its protein is CASSTRQNSPLHF.

This chain links TRBV7-9 with TRBJ1-1; D ambiguous. Per the germline V gene, CDR1 is SEHNR and CDR2 is FQNEAQ (reference sequence). The germline V and J ends were trimmed by 6 bases and 7 bases, with 21 bases remaining between them. This CDR3 has 15 amino acids. The CDR3 loop reads CASRDGSPSLDEAFF. The CDR3 DNA reads TGTGCCAGCAGAGATGGGAGCCCTTCTCTGGATGAAGCTTTCTTT.

This clone was detected once. V and J are TRBV5-1 and TRBJ1-6; a possible D gene is TRBD1 (6 bases). The CDR3 loop spans 14 amino acids. Germline V gene lookup returns CDR1 SGHRS and CDR2 YFSETQ. The V end was cut by 3 bases, the J end by 6 bases, with 10 bases between. The CDR3 nucleotides read TGCGCCAGCAGCTCGGACAGCCGTAATTCACCCCTCCACTTT. It is translated as CASSSDSRNSPLHF.

This clone was found once. The chain links TRBV6-6 to TRBJ2-1, with 8 bases aligning to TRBD1. Germline V gene lookup returns CDR1 MNHNY and CDR2 SVGAGI (reference sequence). This CDR3 has 15 amino acids. The J segment lost 8 bases and the V segment lost 6 bases, leaving 12 bases of the junction unmatched. The CDR3: CASSLQGVLGDEQFF. The CDR3, as DNA: TGTGCCAGCAGCTTACAGGGGGTACTGGGGGATGAGCAGTTCTTC.

In its sample, this clone was seen a few times. The gene calls are TRBV12-1 and TRBJ2-3; TRBD2 is the table's D call and was not checked against the DNA. TRBV12-1 is designated a pseudogene. This CDR3 is 19 amino acids long. DNA of the CDR3: TGTGCCAGCAGCTTTGGGGGGACTAGCGGGGGGAAGGCGGTTGATACGCAGTATTTT. Its translation: CASSFGGTSGGKAVDTQYF.

The chain joins TRBV7-9 to TRBJ2-1; TRBD2 matches at 12 bases. This CDR3 contains 16 residues. V was clipped by 5 bases and J by 8 bases; unmatched bases: 10. Germline assignment: CDR1 SEHNR and CDR2 FQNEAQ (reference sequence). This CDR3 is CASSGLSSGRAYEQFF. CDR3 DNA: TGTGCCAGCAGCGGACTTTCTAGCGGGAGGGCCTATGAGCAGTTCTTC.

The table lists this clone with a few counts. This sequence joins TRBV28 and TRBJ1-3, with TRBD1 identical over 7 bases. CDR3 length: 15 residues. Germline values: CDR1 MDHEN, CDR2 SYDVKM. The trim removed 6 bases at V and 0 bases at J, leaving 5 bases unmatched. CDR3 residues: CASRGGPNSGNTIYF. DNA for the CDR3: TGTGCCAGCAGAGGGGGCCCCAACTCTGGAAACACCATATATTTT.

The chain employs TRBV7-2 and TRBJ1-3; 7 bases map to TRBD1. Germline loops: CDR1 SGHTA, CDR2 FQGNSA. The CDR3 has 14 amino acids. V trimming: 5 bases; J trimming: 6 bases; junction bases outside the gene matches: 7. DNA for the CDR3: TGTGCCAGCAGCCCTGGACAGGTCACAAACACCATATATTTT. Amino acid sequence: CASSPGQVTNTIYF.

This chain links TRBV4-1 with TRBJ2-7; possibly TRBD1 for D (6 bases). This CDR3 contains 16 residues. Germline loops: CDR1 MGHRA, CDR2 YSYEKL. V lost 0 bases, J lost 2 bases, and 14 bases lay in between. The CDR3 DNA reads as TGCGCCAGCAGCCAAGAGGGAACAGGGAGCGCCTACGAGCAGTACTTC. It specifies CASSQEGTGSAYEQYF.

The chain combines TRBV4-1 with TRBJ2-2; 8 bases are shared with TRBD2. CDR3 length equals 15 residues. The V gene's germline CDR1 is MGHRA and CDR2 YSYEKL. V lost 4 bases to trimming and J lost 9 bases; unmatched junction nucleotides: 10. CDR3: CASSPQAGVGRELFF. CDR3 DNA sequence: TGCGCCAGCAGCCCTCAAGCGGGAGTTGGGCGGGAGCTGTTTTTT.

In this sample, this clone turned up once. The rearrangement joins TRBV2 to TRBJ2-7; TRBD2 matches at 10 bases. Trimming took 7 bases from V and 0 from J; bases not matched to a gene: 6. The CDR3 covers 15 residues. CDR1 SNHLY and CDR2 FYNNEI come from the germline V gene. CDR3 loop: CASTRLAGVSYEQYF. The CDR3 DNA is TGTGCCAGCACCAGACTAGCGGGCGTCTCCTACGAGCAGTACTTC.

In this sample, this clone turned up a few times. The rearrangement joins TRBV7-2 to TRBJ1-4; D perhaps matches TRBD1 (5 bases). Trimming stripped 2 bases from V and 7 bases from J, with 20 bases between. This CDR3 spans 17 amino acids. CDR1 is SGHTA, CDR2 FQGNSA, per germline. CDR3 residues: CASSLSITGPEREKLFF. The CDR3 region has the DNA TGTGCCAGCAGCTTATCGATTACAGGTCCAGAGCGTGAAAAACTGTTTTTT.

The rearrangement uses TRBV7-3 and TRBJ2-2, with a tentative D call TRBD1 (7 bases). CDR3 length: 16 residues. The ends were cut back, 2 bases at V and 6 bases at J, with 16 bases in the middle. Germline values: CDR1 SGHTA, CDR2 FQGTGA. For the CDR3, the DNA is TGTGCCAGCAGCTTATGGGGGGACAGTGAGGCCGGGGAGCTGTTTTTT. Protein: CASSLWGDSEAGELFF.

This clone was counted only a few times. The J gene is TRBJ2-6, the V gene TRBV10-3, with TRBD1 as a possible D gene (6 bases). The germline gives CDR1 ENHRY, CDR2 SYGVKD. Trimming left V 7 bases short and J 4 bases short, with 11 bases between. There are 14 residues in the CDR3. The CDR3 spells CAINTGLGANVLTF. Written as DNA, the CDR3 is TGTGCCATCAACACAGGGCTCGGGGCCAACGTCCTGACTTTC.

In the case of this clone: Its ends do not fully match the called genes, so a read error is possible. The chain is built from TRBV9 and TRBJ1-5; perhaps TRBD1 as D (5 bases). The CDR3 runs 14 residues. Germline V lookup: CDR1 SGDLS, CDR2 YYNGEE. DNA for the CDR3: TGTGCCAGCAGCGTAGAGTCGGGGGATCAACCCCAGCATTTT. Translating gives CASSVESGDQPQHF.

This clone was detected a few times. The chain is built from TRBV4-1 and TRBJ2-5; 7 positions match TRBD2. The J call is doubtful: the DNA matches TRBJ2-7 better. This CDR3 has 16 residues. Germline assignment: CDR1 MGHRA and CDR2 YSYEKL. For the CDR3, the DNA is TGCGCCAGCAGCCTCGAACAGCGGGGAAGCTCCTACGAGCAGTACTTC. This gives the protein CASSLEQRGSSYEQYF.

V usage is TRBV27 and J usage is TRBJ1-2; 9 bases are a match to TRBD1. Germline CDR1 and CDR2: MNHEY and SMNVEV (reference sequence). V was clipped by 4 bases and J by 3 bases; unmatched bases: 6. The CDR3 has 15 amino acids. The CDR3 spells CASSWMGQGDYGYTF. The CDR3 DNA reads TGTGCCAGCAGTTGGATGGGACAGGGTGACTATGGCTACACCTTC.

The chain uses TRBV15 and TRBJ2-7; 13 nucleotides match TRBD2. The trim removed 3 bases at V and 3 bases at J, leaving 2 bases unmatched. The CDR3 loop spans 15 amino acids. Germline loops: CDR1 LNHNV, CDR2 YYDKDF (reference sequence). The CDR3: CATSSRTSGSYEQYF. CDR3 coding DNA: TGTGCCACCAGCAGCCGGACTAGCGGGAGCTACGAGCAGTACTTC.

V is TRBV7-6 and J is TRBJ1-2; D not resolved. The CDR3 loop spans 15 amino acids. CDR1 is SGHVS and CDR2 is FNYEAQ in the germline V gene. Trimming took off 1 base at V and 0 bases at J, with 9 bases between the two ends. The CDR3 is CASSLDSGTNYGYTF. DNA for the CDR3: TGTGCCAGCAGCTTAGATTCGGGGACTAACTATGGCTACACCTTC.

The gene calls are TRBV5-1 and TRBJ1-1; TRBD1 aligns across 9 bases. Germline CDR1 and CDR2: SGHRS and YFSETQ. The CDR3 runs to 12 residues. V shed 0 bases and J 11 bases; nucleotides not matched to a gene: 2. The CDR3: CASSLGGTGAFF. CDR3 in DNA: TGCGCCAGCAGCTTGGGTGGGACAGGGGCTTTCTTT.

The chain has TRBV5-1 and TRBJ1-2; 8 bases line up with TRBD1. The CDR3 contains 12 residues. Germline-derived CDR1 and CDR2 are SGHRS and YFSETQ. J lost 4 bases, V lost 5 bases, and 1 base had no gene match. The CDR3 reads CASSGQGYGYTF. CDR3 bases: TGCGCCAGCAGTGGACAGGGCTATGGCTACACCTTC.

This CDR3 is CASSEGLAGVWYEQYF. CDR3 sequence (DNA): TGTGCCAGCAGTGAGGGACTAGCGGGGGTATGGTACGAGCAGTACTTC. The chain joins TRBV2 to TRBJ2-7; TRBD2 aligns across 14 bases. V dropped 3 bases and J dropped 4; count of bases not matched to a gene: 5. The CDR3 has 16 amino acids. Per germline, CDR1 SNHLY and CDR2 FYNNEI.

The chain combines TRBV2 with TRBJ1-3, with 8 bases identical to TRBD1. The germline V gene encodes CDR1 SNHLY and CDR2 FYNNEI. The V and J ends lost 5 bases and 4 bases, in that order; junction bases with no gene match: 7. The CDR3 covers 15 residues. The CDR3 sequence: CASSRQGAVGNTIYF. CDR3 DNA: TGTGCCAGCAGTCGGCAGGGGGCGGTGGGAAACACCATATATTTT.

This sequence joins TRBV19 and TRBJ1-1; the match to TRBD1 covers 9 bases. The length of the CDR3 is 13 residues. The germline gives CDR1 LNHDA, CDR2 SQIVND (reference sequence). V shed 5 bases, J shed 7 bases, and the junction held 5 bases outside the gene matches. Here the CDR3 reads CASSARDRDEAFF. The CDR3 region has the DNA TGTGCCAGTAGTGCCCGGGACAGGGATGAAGCTTTCTTT.